This TCR beta chain was captured in a study of identical twins. Study outcomes and limitations: Memory repertoires lacked the insertion deficit that abundant cord blood beta clonotypes showed.

TCRdb reanalysed the 5' RACE reads using MiXCR and keeps one entry per CDR3 protein. The repertoire consists of hundreds of thousands of distinct CDR3 sequences, with about 20% occurring once and the leading ten covering around 13%. This clonotype was seen only a few times. The antigen remains unidentified. Trimming removed 1 base from V and 1 base from J, with 10 bases in between. This CDR3 has 15 amino acids. Germline V gene lookup returns CDR1 SGHRS and CDR2 YFSETQ. These data were likewise used in another study, on T cells expressing NK-cell markers.

The V and J genes are TRBV5-1 and TRBJ2-3, with D perhaps matching TRBD1 or TRBD2 (5 bases each). Sequencing was carried out using PBMCs. The receptor was derived from a woman between 18 and 30 years old in good health. CDR3 region: CASSLSQGGTDTQYF. Written as DNA, the CDR3 is TGCGCCAGCAGCTTGTCTCAGGGAGGCACAGATACGCAGTATTTT.